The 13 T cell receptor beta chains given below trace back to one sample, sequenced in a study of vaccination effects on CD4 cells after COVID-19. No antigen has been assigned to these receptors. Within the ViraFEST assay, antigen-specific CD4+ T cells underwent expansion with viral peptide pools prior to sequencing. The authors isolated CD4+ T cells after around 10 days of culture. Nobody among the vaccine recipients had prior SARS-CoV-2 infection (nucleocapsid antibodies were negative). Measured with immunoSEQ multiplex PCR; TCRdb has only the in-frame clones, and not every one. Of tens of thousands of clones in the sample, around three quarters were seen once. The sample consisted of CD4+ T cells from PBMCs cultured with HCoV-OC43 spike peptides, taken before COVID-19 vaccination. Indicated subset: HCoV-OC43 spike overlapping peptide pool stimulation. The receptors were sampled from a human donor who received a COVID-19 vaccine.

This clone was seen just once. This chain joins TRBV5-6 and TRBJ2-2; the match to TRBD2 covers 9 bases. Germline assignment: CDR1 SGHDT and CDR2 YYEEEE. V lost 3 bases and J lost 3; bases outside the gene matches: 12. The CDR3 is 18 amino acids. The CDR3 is CASSYTRGKRGDTGELFF. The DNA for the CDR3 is TGTGCCAGCAGCTATACTCGGGGGAAGCGGGGGGACACCGGGGAGCTGTTTTTT.

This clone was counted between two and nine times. The CDR3 sequence: CASTRNGQGATEAFF. The CDR3 DNA follows: TGCGCCAGCACCCGAAACGGACAGGGTGCGACTGAAGCTTTCTTT. The chain recombines TRBV10-2 with TRBJ1-1, with 8 nucleotides matching TRBD1. Trimming removed 7 bases from V and 5 bases from J; junction bases left unmatched: 12. Germline CDR1 is WSHSY and CDR2 is SAAADI. The length of the CDR3 is 15 residues.

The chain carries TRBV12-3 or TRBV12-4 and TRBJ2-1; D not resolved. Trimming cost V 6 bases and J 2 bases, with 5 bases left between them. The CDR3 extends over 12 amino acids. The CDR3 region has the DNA TGTGCCAGCAGGCCGGCCTACAATGAGCAGTTCTTC. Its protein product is CASRPAYNEQFF.

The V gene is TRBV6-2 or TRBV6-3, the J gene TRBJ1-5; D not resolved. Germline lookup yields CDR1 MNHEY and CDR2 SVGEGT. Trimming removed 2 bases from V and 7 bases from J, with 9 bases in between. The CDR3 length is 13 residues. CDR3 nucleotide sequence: TGTGCCAGCAGTTACACGGGGAACCAGCCCCAGCATTTT. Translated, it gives CASSYTGNQPQHF.

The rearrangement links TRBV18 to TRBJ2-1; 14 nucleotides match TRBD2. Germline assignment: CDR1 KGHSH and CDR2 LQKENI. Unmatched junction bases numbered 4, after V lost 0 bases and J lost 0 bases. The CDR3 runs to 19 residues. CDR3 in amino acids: CASSPPGLAGVGSYNEQFF. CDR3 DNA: TGTGCCAGCTCACCACCGGGACTAGCGGGGGTGGGCTCCTACAATGAGCAGTTCTTC.

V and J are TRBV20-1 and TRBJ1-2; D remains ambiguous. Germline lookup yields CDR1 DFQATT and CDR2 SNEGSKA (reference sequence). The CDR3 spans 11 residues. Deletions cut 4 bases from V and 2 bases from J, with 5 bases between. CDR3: CSANNNYGYTF. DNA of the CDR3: TGCAGTGCTAACAACAACTATGGCTACACCTTC.

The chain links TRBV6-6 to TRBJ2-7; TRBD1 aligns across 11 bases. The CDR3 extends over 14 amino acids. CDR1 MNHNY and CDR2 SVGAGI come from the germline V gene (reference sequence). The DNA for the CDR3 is TGTGCCAGCAGTTGGGGGCCCGGACAGGGGGCTAGTAACGTC. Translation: CASSWGPGQGASNV.

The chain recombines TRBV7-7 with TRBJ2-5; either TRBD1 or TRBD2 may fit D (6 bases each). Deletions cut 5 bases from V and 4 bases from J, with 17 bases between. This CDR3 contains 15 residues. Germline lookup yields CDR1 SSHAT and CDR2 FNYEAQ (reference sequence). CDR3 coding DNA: TGTGCCAGCAGCCCCCTGGGGGGCGGGTTAGAGACCCAGTACTTC. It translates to CASSPLGGGLETQYF.

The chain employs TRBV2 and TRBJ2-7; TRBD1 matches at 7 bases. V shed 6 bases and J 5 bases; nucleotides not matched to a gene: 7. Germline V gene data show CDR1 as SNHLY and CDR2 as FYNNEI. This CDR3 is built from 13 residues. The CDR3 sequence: CASSAQQGNEQYV. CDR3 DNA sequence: TGTGCCAGCAGCGCCCAACAGGGGAACGAGCAGTACGTC.

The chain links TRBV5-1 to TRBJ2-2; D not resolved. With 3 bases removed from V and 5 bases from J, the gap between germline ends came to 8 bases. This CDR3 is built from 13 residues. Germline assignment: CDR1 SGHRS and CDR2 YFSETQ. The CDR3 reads CASSWTQTGELFF. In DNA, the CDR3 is TGCGCCAGCAGCTGGACGCAGACCGGGGAGCTGTTTTTT.

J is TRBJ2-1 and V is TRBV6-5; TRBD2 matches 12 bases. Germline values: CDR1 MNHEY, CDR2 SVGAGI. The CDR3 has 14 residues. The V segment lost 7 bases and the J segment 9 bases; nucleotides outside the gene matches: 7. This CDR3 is CASKTGLAGSEQFF. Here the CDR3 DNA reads TGTGCCAGCAAAACTGGACTAGCGGGGTCTGAGCAGTTCTTC.

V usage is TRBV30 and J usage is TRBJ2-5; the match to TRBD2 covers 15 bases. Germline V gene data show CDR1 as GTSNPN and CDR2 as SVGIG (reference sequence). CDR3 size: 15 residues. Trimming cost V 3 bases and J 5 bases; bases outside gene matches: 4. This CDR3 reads CAWSGLAGGQETQYF. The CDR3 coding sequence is TGTGCCTGGAGCGGACTAGCGGGGGGGCAGGAGACCCAGTACTTC. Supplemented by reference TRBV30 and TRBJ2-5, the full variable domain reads SQTIHQWPATLVQPVGSPLSLECTVEGTSNPNLYWYRQAAGRGLQLLFYSVGIGQISSEVPQNLSASRPQDRQFILSSKKLLLSDSGFYLCAWSGLAGGQETQYFGPGTRLLVL.

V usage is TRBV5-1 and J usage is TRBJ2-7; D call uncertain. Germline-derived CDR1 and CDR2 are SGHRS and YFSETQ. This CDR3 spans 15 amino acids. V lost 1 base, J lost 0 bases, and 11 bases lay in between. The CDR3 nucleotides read TGCGCCAGCAGCTTGTTTTCCGGTAGCTCCTACGAGCAGTACGTC. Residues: CASSLFSGSSYEQYV.